The present T cell receptor (beta chain) was sequenced within a study of blood T cells in healthy people across ages. The CDR3 extends over 16 amino acids. With V trimmed by 5 bases and J by 7 bases, 13 bases remained unmatched. There were at least 6 micrograms of total RNA extracted from every sample. A J-beta primer mix and a sample-barcoded 5' primer were used in a second PCR of roughly 6 to 11 cycles. All samples gave at least 2.5 million CDR3-containing paired-end reads. From the 5' RACE reads, TCRdb called clonotypes with MiXCR, one entry per CDR3 protein. Of about 1.4 million distinct CDR3 sequences in the sample, almost 60% were seen once.

The sequenced sample consisted of blood. The chain carries TRBV12-3 or TRBV12-4 and TRBJ2-5, with 10 bases that match TRBD2. This TCR came from a man younger than 35 in good health. The CDR3 spells CASSGPGLAPSGTQYF. The CDR3 bases are TGTGCCAGCAGTGGACCGGGACTAGCGCCGTCTGGGACCCAGTACTTC.